Below are 27 T cell receptor beta chains sequenced from a single sample in a study of lymphopenia after photon versus proton radiotherapy. TCRdb keeps only in-frame clones here, not all; method: immunoSEQ multiplex PCR. This repertoire shows approximately 170,000 clones, 88% found once; its top ten account for 4% to 5%. Source: peripheral blood, taken from a patient treated with photon-based radiotherapy. The receptors were gathered from a man aged 45-60 years with gastric cancer.

This clone was seen just once. The chain joins TRBV6-5 to TRBJ1-2; tentatively, D is TRBD1 (5 bases). Trimming shortened V by 0 bases and J by 8 bases, and 10 bases separated the two germline ends. This CDR3 spans 13 amino acids. Looked up from germline, CDR1 is MNHEY and CDR2 is SVGAGI. CDR3 residues: CASSYSGGEGYTF. The CDR3 nucleotides read TGTGCCAGCAGTTACTCGGGGGGAGAGGGCTACACCTTC.

The count of this clone is one. The chain joins TRBV28 to TRBJ2-1; 13 bases agree with TRBD2. Germline V gene sequence: CDR1 MDHEN, CDR2 SYDVKM. V dropped 3 bases and J dropped 5; count of bases not matched to a gene: 4. The CDR3 spans 16 residues. CDR3 sequence reads: CASSFRTSGRNNEQFF. Written as DNA, the CDR3 is TGTGCCAGCAGTTTCCGGACTAGCGGGAGAAACAATGAGCAGTTCTTC.

The chain employs TRBV18 and TRBJ2-7, with 8 positions matching TRBD2. The CDR3 has 16 residues. Per germline, CDR1 KGHSH and CDR2 LQKENI. V lost 3 bases to trimming and J lost 2 bases; unmatched junction nucleotides: 9. As DNA, the CDR3 is TGTGCCAGCTCACCCCGCCGGGGGGGATTGACCTACGAGCAGTACTTC. Residues: CASSPRRGGLTYEQYF.

CDR3 residues: CASRQGSNQPQHF. The CDR3 DNA is TGTGCTTCCCGACAGGGCAGCAATCAGCCCCAGCATTTT. This sequence joins TRBV28 and TRBJ1-5; 7 bases are a match to TRBD1. Germline loops: CDR1 MDHEN, CDR2 SYDVKM. CDR3 size: 13 residues.

This chain connects TRBV28 to TRBJ2-2; D may be TRBD1 (6 bases). This CDR3 has 17 residues. The V end lost 1 base, the J end lost 1 base, and 13 bases lay between the germline ends. Looked up from germline, CDR1 is MDHEN and CDR2 is SYDVKM. The CDR3 sequence: CASSLSNPGQNTGELFF. Written as DNA, the CDR3 is TGTGCCAGCAGTTTATCTAACCCGGGACAGAACACCGGGGAGCTGTTTTTT.

The J gene is TRBJ2-7, the V gene TRBV5-1, with TRBD2 matching 10 bases. Germline V gene lookup returns CDR1 SGHRS and CDR2 YFSETQ. The length of the CDR3 is 18 residues. The junction had 15 bases not matched to a gene; V was cut back by 4 bases and J by 2 bases. CDR3: CASSQVGGAGGRTYEQYF. The CDR3 DNA sequence: TGCGCCAGCAGCCAGGTTGGGGGAGCGGGAGGGCGAACCTACGAGCAGTACTTC.

The chain joins TRBV27 to TRBJ2-2; no definite D call. The V and J ends lost 7 bases and 6 bases respectively, with 18 bases between them. The length of the CDR3 is 15 residues. Germline V gene data show CDR1 as MNHEY and CDR2 as SMNVEV (reference sequence). CDR3 DNA: TGTGCCAGCACCTTTAATCCCCTCCTGGCCGGGGAGCTGTTTTTT. This translates into CASTFNPLLAGELFF.

This clone was seen just once. The chain joins TRBV21-1 to TRBJ2-7. TRBV21-1 is marked as a pseudogene. There are 19 residues in the CDR3. The CDR3 region is CASSPHSRGGRLSSYEQYF. In nucleotides, the CDR3 is TGTGCCAGCAGCCCTCACTCGAGAGGGGGGCGACTTAGCTCCTACGAGCAGTACTTC.

The rearrangement joins TRBV5-4 to TRBJ2-1; 9 positions match TRBD2. Germline V gene data show CDR1 as SGHNT and CDR2 as YYREEE (reference sequence). This CDR3 has 15 residues. Losses at the gene ends were 0 bases for V and 8 bases for J; bases not matched to a gene: 6. The chain's CDR3 is CASSLEGLAGHEQFF. The DNA for the CDR3 is TGTGCCAGCAGCTTGGAGGGGCTAGCGGGGCATGAGCAGTTCTTC.

The V gene is TRBV5-1, the J gene TRBJ1-4; 7 bases match TRBD1. The length of the CDR3 is 15 residues. Losses at the gene ends were 1 base for V and 1 base for J; bases not matched to a gene: 1. Germline V CDR1 and CDR2: SGHRS, YFSETQ. The CDR3 DNA sequence: TGCGCCAGCAGCTTGCGGACAGGAACTAATGAAAAACTGTTTTTT. Its protein product is CASSLRTGTNEKLFF.

V is TRBV7-9 and J is TRBJ2-1; unclear D gene. The V end lost 3 bases, the J end lost 8 bases, and 14 bases lay between the germline ends. Germline loops: CDR1 SEHNR, CDR2 FQNEAQ (reference sequence). The CDR3 is 14 residues long. This chain's CDR3 is CASSFGRLRDEQFF. CDR3 DNA sequence: TGTGCCAGCAGCTTCGGACGGCTTAGGGATGAGCAGTTCTTC. Complete variable domain (other parts from reference TRBV7-9 and TRBJ2-1): DTGVSQNPRHKITKRGQNVTFRCDPISEHNRLYWYRQTLGQGPEFLTYFQNEAQLEKSRLLSDRFSAERPKGSFSTLEIQRTEQGDSAMYLCASSFGRLRDEQFFGPGTRLTVL.

This clone was counted once. CDR3 nucleotide sequence: TGTGCCTCATACAGGGACCCTGGAAACACCATATATTTT. It specifies CASYRDPGNTIYF. J is TRBJ1-3 and V is TRBV10-3; D possibly corresponds to TRBD1 (6 bases). The CDR3 contains 13 residues. V lost 11 bases to trimming and J lost 2 bases, with 13 bases between them. CDR1 and CDR2 from the germline V gene are ENHRY and SYGVKD.

V and J are TRBV6-5 and TRBJ1-2; 7 bases are a match to TRBD1. Trimming at V came to 0 bases and at J to 4 bases, leaving 5 bases not matched to a gene. CDR3 size: 15 residues. Germline V gene sequence: CDR1 MNHEY, CDR2 SVGAGI. CDR3 sequence reads: CASSYSTGAAYGYTF. The CDR3 region has the DNA TGTGCCAGCAGTTACTCCACAGGGGCCGCCTATGGCTACACCTTC.

The V call is TRBV6-1, the J call TRBJ1-3, with TRBD1 as a possible D gene (5 bases). Germline V lookup: CDR1 MNHNS, CDR2 SASEGT. The V end was cut by 6 bases, the J end by 1 base, with 7 bases between. The CDR3 extends over 13 amino acids. CDR3 amino acids: CASSGASGNTIYF. CDR3 nucleotide sequence: TGTGCCAGCAGCGGGGCATCTGGAAACACCATATATTTT.

This clone came up a few times. In DNA, the CDR3 is TGTGCCAGCAGTTTATCATTACTCCGGGACAGGAAAGATACGCAGTATTTT. Protein: CASSLSLLRDRKDTQYF. V is TRBV28 and J is TRBJ2-3; 8 nucleotides align to TRBD1. This CDR3 has 17 amino acids. Germline CDR1 MDHEN, CDR2 SYDVKM. Trimming at V came to 1 base and at J to 5 bases, leaving 11 bases not matched to a gene.

V gene TRBV19 combines with J gene TRBJ1-1; D remains ambiguous. Per germline, CDR1 LNHDA and CDR2 SQIVND (reference sequence). The CDR3 has 13 residues. V was trimmed by 3 bases and J by 2 bases, leaving 7 bases between them. The CDR3 DNA sequence: TGTGCCAGTAGTATCGCCAGAAACACTGAAGCTTTCTTT. This codes for CASSIARNTEAFF.

The chain recombines TRBV9 with TRBJ2-1; D gene unclear. CDR3 size: 15 residues. Looked up from germline, CDR1 is SGDLS and CDR2 is YYNGEE. Trimming cost V 0 bases and J 1 base, with 8 bases left between them. For the CDR3, the DNA is TGTGCCAGCAGCGTAGTTCCGGAATCCTACAATGAGCAGTTCTTC. Amino acids: CASSVVPESYNEQFF.

The chain uses TRBV18 and TRBJ1-1, with 7 bases lining up with TRBD1. Germline V lookup: CDR1 KGHSH, CDR2 LQKENI. CDR3 length equals 16 residues. The ends lost 3 bases at V and 11 bases at J; junction bases unmatched: 18. CDR3 amino acids: CASSPTGLTGNFVAFF. The CDR3 DNA is TGTGCCAGCTCACCGACGGGATTGACAGGGAATTTCGTTGCTTTCTTT.

This clone was counted a single time. The rearrangement uses TRBV4-2 and TRBJ2-7; 7 bases map to TRBD2. V dropped 1 base and J dropped 3; count of bases not matched to a gene: 12. Per germline, CDR1 LGHNA and CDR2 YNFKEQ. This CDR3 is 17 amino acids long. For the CDR3, the DNA is TGTGCCAGCAGCCAAGCCGTGTCGGGAGGAACATACTACGAGCAGTACTTC. Translated, it gives CASSQAVSGGTYYEQYF.

The chain joins TRBV7-2 to TRBJ1-1; perhaps TRBD1 as D (6 bases). The germline V gene has CDR1 SGHTA and CDR2 FQGNSA. The CDR3 has 15 residues. Trimming cost V 5 bases and J 0 bases, with 13 bases left between them. The CDR3 nucleotides read TGTGCCAGCAGCGCACAGGGTCCTATGAACACTGAAGCTTTCTTT. Residues: CASSAQGPMNTEAFF.

This rearrangement joins TRBV30 to TRBJ2-7; tentatively, D is TRBD1 (5 bases). V was pared by 3 bases and J by 7 bases, with 22 bases between. Looked up from germline, CDR1 is GTSNPN and CDR2 is SVGIG (reference sequence). CDR3 length: 15 amino acids. In nucleotides, the CDR3 is TGTGCCTGGAGGATTACAGGCCAGGCCTCCACAGAGCAGTACTTC. Translated, it gives CAWRITGQASTEQYF.

The rearrangement uses TRBV6-1 and TRBJ1-5; a possible D gene is TRBD1 (6 bases). Between the trimmed V and J ends, which lost 4 bases and 4 bases, there was a span of 11 bases. This CDR3 is built from 14 residues. Germline CDR1 is MNHNS and CDR2 is SASEGT. This CDR3 reads CASSAGVRNQPQHF. CDR3 DNA sequence: TGTGCCAGCAGTGCAGGGGTGAGGAATCAGCCCCAGCATTTT.

The V and J genes are TRBV5-1 and TRBJ2-1; no firm D call. Germline-derived CDR1 and CDR2 are SGHRS and YFSETQ. CDR3 length: 12 amino acids. Trimming left V 0 bases short and J 5 bases short, with 3 bases between. CDR3 DNA: TGCGCCAGCAGCTTGGTCGACAATGAGCAGTTCTTC. Translated, it gives CASSLVDNEQFF.

This sequence joins TRBV21-1 and TRBJ1-5. TRBV21-1 is assigned pseudogene status. The CDR3 has 20 residues. CDR3 sequence (DNA): TGTGCCAGCAGCCCCACTGCGGACGGCCTTCTTGTAGAAAGCAATCAGCCCCAGCATTTT. It encodes CASSPTADGLLVESNQPQHF.

The CDR3 DNA reads as TGTGCCAGCAGCTTAGCGAGGAACACTGAAGCTTTCTTT. Its translation is CASSLARNTEAFF. The chain recombines TRBV7-9 with TRBJ1-1, with D unresolved. The CDR3 sequence is 13 residues long. V was trimmed by 0 bases and J by 1 base, leaving 3 bases between them. In germline, CDR1 is SEHNR, CDR2 FQNEAQ (reference sequence). Full variable domain (outside the CDR3, taken from reference TRBV7-9 and TRBJ1-1): DTGVSQNPRHKITKRGQNVTFRCDPISEHNRLYWYRQTLGQGPEFLTYFQNEAQLEKSRLLSDRFSAERPKGSFSTLEIQRTEQGDSAMYLCASSLARNTEAFFGQGTRLTVV.

The CDR3 DNA follows: TGTGCCAGCAGTTATCTAGGGACTAGCGGGAATAACGAGCAGTACTTC. It encodes CASSYLGTSGNNEQYF. This chain joins TRBV6-5 and TRBJ2-7, with 13 bases identical to TRBD2. The V and J ends lost 3 bases and 5 bases, in that order; junction bases with no gene match: 7. Germline V gene lookup returns CDR1 MNHEY and CDR2 SVGAGI. CDR3 length equals 16 residues.

This clone is a singleton in its sample. CDR3 sequence (DNA): TGTGCCAGCAGCCAAGATTGGCCAACTCCCTACAATGAGCAGTTCTTC. This encodes CASSQDWPTPYNEQFF. The chain uses TRBV4-2 and TRBJ2-1; no definite D call. CDR3 length: 16 residues. CDR1 LGHNA and CDR2 YNFKEQ come from the germline V gene. V dropped 0 bases and J dropped 2 bases, with 11 bases sitting between them.